The clone carrying this TCR beta chain was picked up a small number of times. It was cDNA, reverse transcribed from extracted RNA, that served as the sequencing template. Assay: immunoSEQ multiplex PCR; the TCRdb copy retains only in-frame clones and omits some. The table shows fewer than 250,000 clones, with 30% to 40% occurring only once. V lost 2 bases to trimming and J lost 4 bases; unmatched junction nucleotides: 4. Per the germline V gene, CDR1 is SNHLY and CDR2 is FYNNEI. This CDR3 comprises 15 residues. These data originate in a study of CD8+ T cells in alopecia areata. Noted treatment: oral pan-JAK inhibitor, 5-10 mg twice daily.

The receptor comes from a human donor with alopecia areata. The sample in question was CD4+ T cells sorted from blood, obtained at approximately week 34, from a patient treated with tofacitinib. V and J are TRBV2 and TRBJ2-1; 8 bases line up with TRBD1. The CDR3 sequence is CASSERRQGYNEQFF. CDR3 nucleotide sequence: TGTGCCAGCAGTGAAAGGAGACAGGGGTACAATGAGCAGTTCTTC.